A selection of T cell receptor beta chains follows, all from one sample in a study of OX40 agonist ivuxolimab in advanced cancers. Using immunoSEQ multiplex PCR, the repertoire was profiled, and TCRdb retains in-frame clones only, with some absent. The sample has over 150,000 clones; 85% to 95% are singletons. The sequencing here drew on CD4+ or CD8+ T cells sorted from blood, taken in a trial of the OX40 agonist ivuxolimab. These TCRs come from an adult with an advanced solid tumor such as melanoma, head and neck, liver or kidney cancer. The CDR3 runs from the conserved cysteine through the conserved F or W. The order of the fields is V gene, CDR3 protein.

TRBV28,CASSLRTSGRRGEQFF
TRBV12-5,CASAPAALGAGALTLYGYTF
TRBV6-5,CASSYKRTKGEQYF
TRBV25-1,CASRGGDLGNTIYF
TRBV7-2,CASSLGGTPYEQYF
TRBV6-1,CASSEGTARNTIYF
TRBV18,CASSRERRSSGNTIYF
TRBV6-6,CASSYSGGALNTEAFF
TRBV25-1,CASSRNTEAFF
TRBV29-1,CSVNSPVLEAPGTTQYF
TRBV9,CASSSRQAAGEAFF
TRBV5-1,CASSVDGTGNSPLHF
TRBV18,CASSSRRTFSSGNTIYF
TRBV7-8,CASSLGVPAYEQYF
TRBV28,CASTLWGRGEKLFF
TRBV7-2,CASSAFQGRAGSNQPQHF
TRBV9,CASSSRGDPSTDTQYF
TRBV28,CASSPLETQYF
TRBV5-1,CASSAQGPPATDTQYF
TRBV5-1,CASSEYLDRCYTF
TRBV7-3,CASSLTWAASYNEQFF
TRBV6-6,CASIGYPSYEQYF
TRBV18,CASSPTATGTGELFF
TRBV14,CASSQFGRAQETQYF
TRBV7-2,CASSFGPSNQPQHF
TRBV7-2,CASSVTQGKGNQPQHF
TRBV7-6,CASSLARGNGAYEQYF
TRBV5-4,CASSWDHTREQYF
TRBV4-3,CASSQAKWTGLTYEQYF
TRBV4-1,CASSPTDRVANEKLFF
TRBV10-3,CAISDQQGYSNYGYTF
TRBV25-1,CASRRTGGNEQFF
TRBV4-3,CASSLNYMNTGELFF
TRBV11-3,CASSWGPNTGELFF
TRBV28,CASSPARGVDTQYF
TRBV7-3,CASSSGTSETTDTQYF
TRBV6-5,CASSQGHARPDTQYF
TRBV9,CASSPQAEWGGETQYF
TRBV29-1,CSVRQTGGATTPFF
TRBV5-1,CASSLHGLGTDTQYF
TRBV5-1,CASRTQTGAGAFF